A selection of T cell receptor beta chains follows, all from one sample in a study of precursors of human CD4 cytotoxic T cells. TCRdb analysed the reads with MiXCR anew, one entry per CDR3 protein. The table has 85 to 130 distinct CDR3 sequences, approximately 39% seen once; the top ten hold about 80%. What was sequenced was memory CD4+ T cells from blood (PBMCs). These receptors originate from a human donor in good health. Both conserved end residues are part of each CDR3. The D gene is left open where the match is weak. Expanded clones are given a class, and other clones once, few, many or no size at all.

DNA,CDR3,D,J,V,size
TGCAGTGCTAGTTGGGGCACAGATACGCAGTATTTT,CSASWGTDTQYF,.,TRBJ2-3,TRBV20-1,large
TGTGCCAGCAGCCCCACCGGGACAGGGGGTACGGACACTGAAGCTTTCTTT,CASSPTGTGGTDTEAFF,TRBD1,TRBJ1-1,TRBV7-2,large
TGTGCCAGTAGTATAATGAGGACAGGGGATACCGGGGAGCTGTTTTTT,CASSIMRTGDTGELFF,TRBD1,TRBJ2-2,TRBV19,few
TGTGCCAGCAGTTTGGGGACGAGAGGCTACACCTTC,CASSLGTRGYTF,.,TRBJ1-2,TRBV12-3/TRBV12-4,.
TGTGCCAGCAGTTTGGGCAGCGCTGTCAACTATGGCTACACCTTC,CASSLGSAVNYGYTF,.,TRBJ1-2,TRBV12-3/TRBV12-4,.
TGTGCCAGCACCTTGATTGGTAGGGGGCTAGTCACTGAAGCTTTCTTT,CASTLIGRGLVTEAFF,TRBD1,TRBJ1-1,TRBV6-2/TRBV6-3,.
TGTGCCAGTAGTAGTCAGGGAGGGGAGACCCAGTACTTC,CASSSQGGETQYF,TRBD2,TRBJ2-5,TRBV19,few
TGTGCCAGCAGCCAAGCCCGGGACTACTCTGGAAACACCATATATTTT,CASSQARDYSGNTIYF,.,TRBJ1-3,TRBV3-1,large
TGCAGTGCTACACAGGGCACAGATACGCAGTATTTT,CSATQGTDTQYF,.,TRBJ2-3,TRBV20-1,hyperexpanded
TGTGCCAGCAGCGTGTCGGACAGTTATAATTCACCCCTCCACTTT,CASSVSDSYNSPLHF,.,TRBJ1-6,TRBV9,hyperexpanded
TGTGCCAGCAGTTCCATTTCCGCGGACAGGGTCAATGAGCAGTTCTTC,CASSSISADRVNEQFF,TRBD1,TRBJ2-1,TRBV27,large
TGTGCCAGCAGTTCCACCCTCGGGGTCCTTAGCAATCAGCCCCAGCATTTT,CASSSTLGVLSNQPQHF,.,TRBJ1-5,TRBV28,large
TGTGCCATCGACCTAGGGGGGTCAGGAGAAAAACTGTTTTTT,CAIDLGGSGEKLFF,.,TRBJ1-4,TRBV7-2,large
TGTGCCAGTAGTTCCGGGACAGGTCTCTACGAGCAGTACTTC,CASSSGTGLYEQYF,TRBD1,TRBJ2-7,TRBV19,.
TGTGCCAGCAGTTTATTAGCGGGGGTACAAGAGACCCAGTACTTC,CASSLLAGVQETQYF,TRBD2,TRBJ2-5,TRBV28,.
TGCAGTGCCACTTATGGGACGGATACGCAGTATTTT,CSATYGTDTQYF,.,TRBJ2-3,TRBV20-1,hyperexpanded
TGCAGCGCCCCCCTGTTGGCAACCAGCTCCTACAATGAGCAGTTCTTC,CSAPLLATSSYNEQFF,.,TRBJ2-1,TRBV29-1,.
TGTGCCAGCAGTTTTTTAGCGGGAGGGGTTAATGAGCAGTTCTTC,CASSFLAGGVNEQFF,TRBD2,TRBJ2-1,TRBV12-3/TRBV12-4,hyperexpanded
TGTGCCAGCAGTGGAACCGGGACACCTTACGAGCAGTACTTC,CASSGTGTPYEQYF,.,TRBJ2-7,TRBV6-1,large
TGCGCCAGCAGCTTTCGTTCGGACCTTGAAGCTTTCTTT,CASSFRSDLEAFF,.,TRBJ1-1,TRBV4-1,.
TGCGCCAGCAGCTTGGTAGGGGTAGATACGCAGTATTTT,CASSLVGVDTQYF,.,TRBJ2-3,TRBV5-1,few
TGTGCCAGCAGCCAAGGCAGGGCCAGGCAGTACTTC,CASSQGRARQYF,.,TRBJ2-7,TRBV3-1,.
TGTGCCAGCAGCGATCAAGGGCGGGAAAAACTGTTTTTT,CASSDQGREKLFF,.,TRBJ1-4,TRBV14,.
TGCAGCCCCACCAAGTCGACGAACACCGGGGAGCTGTTTTTT,CSPTKSTNTGELFF,.,TRBJ2-2,TRBV29-1,.
TGTGCCACCAGTGATGCTAGCGGGAGAGTCGAGCAGTTCTTC,CATSDASGRVEQFF,TRBD2,TRBJ2-1,TRBV24-1,hyperexpanded
TGTGCCACCGCTGACCTCATTGGGGGTCGTAGCAATCAGCCCCAGCATTTT,CATADLIGGRSNQPQHF,.,TRBJ1-5,TRBV19,few
TGCAGCGTACGAACGAACACCGGGGAGCTGTTTTTT,CSVRTNTGELFF,.,TRBJ2-2,TRBV29-1,.
TGTGCCAGCAGTTGGCGGGAGGGTTACAATGAGCAGTTCTTC,CASSWREGYNEQFF,TRBD2,TRBJ2-1,TRBV12-3/TRBV12-4,few
TGTGCCGAGCCCCGACTAGCGCCCCGAGTCTCCGAGCAGTACTTC,CAEPRLAPRVSEQYF,.,TRBJ2-7,TRBV21-1,.
TGTGCCAGCAGTCTCCGGACAGGGGGCTCCTACGAGCAGTACTTC,CASSLRTGGSYEQYF,TRBD1,TRBJ2-7,TRBV12-3/TRBV12-4,large
TGTGCCAGTAGTCGGACTCACGCAACTAATGAAAAACTGTTTTTT,CASSRTHATNEKLFF,.,TRBJ1-4,TRBV19,large
TGTGCCAGCAGTTCCTCCGACCCCAGGGGGCGATCAGGGGCTTTCTTT,CASSSSDPRGRSGAFF,TRBD1,TRBJ1-1,TRBV6-5,.
TGCGCCAGCAGCTTGGAGGCAGGACAAGAGACCCAGTACTTC,CASSLEAGQETQYF,.,TRBJ2-5,TRBV5-1,.
TGCAGCGTTGAAGTTGGGGGCGCGGAGACCCAGTACTTC,CSVEVGGAETQYF,.,TRBJ2-5,TRBV29-1,once
TGCAGCGTTACGGGGGGCACAGATACGCAGTATTTT,CSVTGGTDTQYF,.,TRBJ2-3,TRBV29-1,hyperexpanded
TGTGCCAGCAGCCATCCGGGGACTAGCGGGCGAGAGACCCAGTACTTC,CASSHPGTSGRETQYF,TRBD2,TRBJ2-5,TRBV6-6,.